The 32 T cell receptor beta chains below come from one sample, sequenced in a study of blood T cell repertoires in COVID-19 (TCRdb year 2020). To prepare the library, the immunoSEQ multiplex PCR assay was applied. As stored in TCRdb, this immuneACCESS dataset retains in-frame rearrangements with V and J assigned. A fraction of the clones does not appear; measured against another copy, unresolved V genes explain less than half of the discrepancy, and the remainder lacks a known reason. The sample yields approximately 39,000 clones; approximately 96% were counted once. The biggest ten clones account for around 4% of the sample. The material sequenced was peripheral blood. These receptors were taken from a human donor with active COVID-19. The donor label of this sample is uncertain.

CDR3 sequence reads: CAISPGGVVHNEQFF. The CDR3 DNA is TGTGCCATCAGCCCCGGAGGGGTCGTCCACAATGAGCAGTTCTTC. The rearrangement links TRBV10-3 to TRBJ2-1; a weak D match, TRBD2 (6 bases). V was cut by 6 bases and J by 5 bases, with 17 bases left in between. This CDR3 contains 15 residues. Per the germline V gene, CDR1 is ENHRY and CDR2 is SYGVKD.

This sequence joins TRBV7-9 and TRBJ1-1; 7 bases fit TRBD1. CDR1 and CDR2 (germline): SEHNR, FQNEAQ (reference sequence). This CDR3 is 15 amino acids long. After removal of 7 bases from V and 4 bases from J, the junction contained 12 bases not matched to a gene. Written as DNA, the CDR3 is TGTGCCAGCACGCTGATCGACAGGGAGGTCACTGAAGCTTTCTTT. It yields the protein CASTLIDREVTEAFF.

The rearrangement links TRBV12-3 or TRBV12-4 to TRBJ1-5; D is undetermined. CDR3 size: 12 residues. Trimming removed 8 bases at V and 6 bases at J, with 11 bases between. CDR3 DNA sequence: TGTGCCAGCGGTTGGGCCGGTCAGCCCCAGCATTTT. It yields the protein CASGWAGQPQHF.

The chain recombines TRBV19 with TRBJ1-1; perhaps TRBD1 as D (5 bases). Germline V gene lookup returns CDR1 LNHDA and CDR2 SQIVND (reference sequence). Trimming shortened V by 1 base and J by 0 bases, and 9 bases separated the two germline ends. The CDR3 totals 15 residues. CDR3 in DNA: TGTGCCAGTAGTATAGGCCCAGGGTTGAACACTGAAGCTTTCTTT. The encoded protein is CASSIGPGLNTEAFF.

V usage is TRBV19 and J usage is TRBJ1-6, with TRBD1 identical over 7 bases. The CDR3 contains 15 residues. Germline V gene data show CDR1 as LNHDA and CDR2 as SQIVND (reference sequence). V was clipped by 3 bases and J by 8 bases; unmatched bases: 7. The CDR3 spells CASSISTGTDSPLHF. The CDR3, as DNA: TGTGCCAGTAGTATTTCGACAGGGACGGATTCACCCCTCCACTTT.

This chain uses TRBV7-8 with TRBJ2-5; 16 nucleotides match TRBD2. V lost 6 bases, J lost 5 bases, and 12 bases stayed unmatched. Looked up from germline, CDR1 is SGHVS and CDR2 is FQNEAQ. The CDR3 sequence is 18 residues long. CDR3 in amino acids: CASSRSGTSGRAVETQYF. DNA for the CDR3: TGTGCCAGCAGTCGCTCCGGGACTAGCGGGAGGGCCGTTGAGACCCAGTACTTC.

The chain joins TRBV10-1 to TRBJ2-5, with 7 bases lining up with TRBD2. The V gene's germline CDR1 is WNHNN and CDR2 SYGVQD (reference sequence). The CDR3 is made up of 19 amino acids. V lost 0 bases to trimming and J lost 4 bases; unmatched junction nucleotides: 17. CDR3 nucleotides: TGCGCCAGCAGTGAGTCGATCTTGATTGTCAGCGGGGCTGGAGAGACCCAGTACTTC. Translated, it gives CASSESILIVSGAGETQYF.

The V call is TRBV5-6, the J call TRBJ1-4, with 7 nucleotides matching TRBD1. The CDR3 has 15 amino acids. Unmatched junction bases numbered 10, after V lost 4 bases and J lost 7 bases. Germline assignment: CDR1 SGHDT and CDR2 YYEEEE. The CDR3 is CASSARNRGGEKLFF. The CDR3 DNA sequence: TGTGCCAGCAGCGCAAGGAACAGGGGAGGTGAAAAACTGTTTTTT.

The V gene is TRBV3-1 (or the pseudogene TRBV3-2), the J gene TRBJ2-3; D may be TRBD1 (6 bases). This CDR3 comprises 16 residues. The V gene's germline CDR1 is LGHDT and CDR2 YNNKEL (reference sequence). V was cut by 1 base and J by 6 bases, with 17 bases left in between. The CDR3 sequence is CASSQGGTSVGDTQYF. In nucleotides, the CDR3 is TGTGCCAGCAGCCAAGGTGGGACATCGGTTGGGGATACGCAGTATTTT.

The V call is TRBV19, the J call TRBJ2-5, with D possibly TRBD2 on 6 matching bases. The germline V and J ends were trimmed by 4 bases and 2 bases, with 11 bases remaining between them. CDR1 is LNHDA and CDR2 is SQIVND in the germline V gene (reference sequence). The CDR3 length is 14 residues. The DNA of the CDR3 is TGTGCCAGTAGTAAGCGGGCGGTTCAAGAGACCCAGTACTTC. Translation gives CASSKRAVQETQYF.

The chain carries TRBV5-4 and TRBJ2-1; 10 bases map to TRBD2. Per germline, CDR1 SGHNT and CDR2 YYREEE (reference sequence). This CDR3 region has 17 residues. Trimming at V came to 4 bases and at J to 4 bases, leaving 11 bases not matched to a gene. CDR3 loop: CASSQRDSGRSYNEQFF. DNA of the CDR3: TGTGCCAGCAGCCAAAGAGATAGCGGGAGGTCGTACAATGAGCAGTTCTTC. Full variable domain (rest looked up from reference TRBV5-4 and TRBJ2-1): ETGVTQSPTHLIKTRGQQVTLRCSSQSGHNTVSWYQQALGQGPQFIFQYYREEENGRGNFPPRFSGLQFPNYSSELNVNALELDDSALYLCASSQRDSGRSYNEQFFGPGTRLTVL.

V usage is TRBV3-1 (or the pseudogene TRBV3-2) and J usage is TRBJ1-2; 7 bases are shared with TRBD1. The length of the CDR3 is 16 residues. V dropped 4 bases and J dropped 7; count of bases not matched to a gene: 15. Germline V lookup: CDR1 LGHDT, CDR2 YNNKEL (reference sequence). The CDR3: CASSPTNRGVGVGYTF. CDR3 nucleotides: TGTGCCAGCAGCCCGACGAACAGGGGCGTGGGGGTTGGCTACACCTTC.

This clone was counted only a few times. The chain recombines TRBV7-8 with TRBJ1-5; D might be TRBD1 (6 bases). The CDR3 runs 15 residues. Trimming cost V 6 bases and J 6 bases, with 18 bases left between them. Germline CDR1 SGHVS, CDR2 FQNEAQ. The CDR3 sequence is CASSPDRSAGQPQHF. CDR3 in DNA: TGTGCCAGCAGTCCTGACAGGAGTGCAGGTCAGCCCCAGCATTTT. Full variable domain (missing parts from reference TRBV7-8 and TRBJ1-5): GAGVSQSPRYKVAKRGQDVALRCDPISGHVSLFWYQQALGQGPEFLTYFQNEAQLDKSGLPSDRFFAERPEGSVSTLKIQRTQQEDSAVYLCASSPDRSAGQPQHFGDGTRLSIL.

V and J are TRBV4-2 and TRBJ2-7, with 8 nucleotides matching TRBD1. From germline, CDR1 is LGHNA and CDR2 YNFKEQ. J gave up 7 bases and V 1 base, and 0 bases lay outside the gene matches. This CDR3 is built from 12 residues. The CDR3 protein is CASSQGTGEQYF. In DNA form, the CDR3 reads TGTGCCAGCAGCCAAGGGACAGGGGAGCAGTACTTC.

The table lists this clone with a few counts. The gene calls are TRBV6-5 and TRBJ2-7; D is unclear. The CDR3 consists of 13 residues. Trimming cost V 2 bases and J 6 bases, with 11 bases left between them. Germline lookup yields CDR1 MNHEY and CDR2 SVGAGI. CDR3: CASSYRRVGEQYF. The CDR3 bases are TGTGCCAGCAGTTACCGACGGGTCGGCGAGCAGTACTTC.

The V and J genes are TRBV6-6 and TRBJ1-4; the D gene is possibly TRBD1 (6 bases). V was pared by 8 bases and J by 7 bases, with 17 bases between. The CDR3 length is 14 residues. Germline V gene sequence: CDR1 MNHNY, CDR2 SVGAGI (reference sequence). CDR3 sequence: CASGQNLRGEKLFF. The CDR3 DNA reads as TGTGCCAGCGGACAGAACCTCCGGGGTGAAAAACTGTTTTTT.

The CDR3 loop is CASSLNNEQFF. DNA for the CDR3: TGTGCCAGCAGCCTAAACAATGAGCAGTTCTTC. The chain links TRBV5-6 to TRBJ2-1, with no clear D. Deletions cut 4 bases from V and 5 bases from J, with 4 bases between. This CDR3 is built from 11 residues. Germline V gene sequence: CDR1 SGHDT, CDR2 YYEEEE.

The V gene is TRBV28, the J gene TRBJ1-4, with a tentative D call TRBD1 (6 bases). Germline V lookup: CDR1 MDHEN, CDR2 SYDVKM. Trimming took 7 bases from V and 7 from J, leaving 16 bases between them. The CDR3 spans 14 residues. The CDR3 region is CASTSPGGLEKLFF. The CDR3 nucleotides are TGTGCCAGCACCTCCCCCGGGGGGCTTGAAAAACTGTTTTTT.

J is TRBJ1-2 and V is TRBV9, with a weak D call TRBD1 (6 bases). V lost 2 bases and J lost 4, with 9 bases in between. Germline-derived CDR1 and CDR2 are SGDLS and YYNGEE. The CDR3 has 13 residues. Here the CDR3 reads CASSVGTFYGYTF. DNA of the CDR3: TGTGCCAGCAGCGTCGGGACATTCTATGGCTACACCTTC.

The chain links TRBV7-6 to TRBJ2-7; tentatively, D is TRBD2 (5 bases). Trimming took off 1 base at V and 0 bases at J, with 10 bases between the two ends. Germline-derived CDR1 and CDR2 are SGHVS and FNYEAQ. The CDR3 is 15 residues long. The CDR3 DNA reads TGTGCCAGCAGCTTAGAAATAGGGAGCTCCTACGAGCAGTACTTC. Its protein is CASSLEIGSSYEQYF.

The chain is built from TRBV29-1 and TRBJ2-7; weak D call: TRBD2 (6 bases). The CDR3 is 11 residues long. Per the germline V gene, CDR1 is SQVTM and CDR2 is ANQGSEA. V shed 6 bases and J shed 9 bases, with 15 bases lying between them. CDR3 DNA sequence: TGCAGCGTACAGGACGGGGGTGGGCAGTACTTC. Translated, it gives CSVQDGGGQYF.

The chain joins TRBV5-4 to TRBJ2-1; 7 bases map to TRBD2. The CDR3 is made up of 14 amino acids. The V gene's germline CDR1 is SGHNT and CDR2 YYREEE (reference sequence). Trimming took 0 bases from V and 8 from J; bases not matched to a gene: 5. CDR3 nucleotide sequence: TGTGCCAGCAGCTTGGATGGCGGGAGCTATGAGCAGTTCTTC. Translating it yields CASSLDGGSYEQFF.

CDR3: CASTLAGGGDTDTQYF. In DNA form, the CDR3 reads TGTGCCAGCACCTTGGCGGGCGGGGGGGACACAGATACGCAGTATTTT. The chain joins TRBV3-1 (or the pseudogene TRBV3-2) to TRBJ2-3; 9 bases are a match to TRBD2. In germline, CDR1 is LGHDT, CDR2 YNNKEL (reference sequence). This CDR3 has 16 amino acids. J gave up 2 bases and V 7 bases, and 10 bases lay outside the gene matches.

The chain links TRBV5-1 to TRBJ2-1, with a weak D call TRBD1 (5 bases). Germline V lookup: CDR1 SGHRS, CDR2 YFSETQ. The CDR3 contains 14 residues. V lost 3 bases, J lost 5 bases, and 12 bases lay in between. CDR3: CASSSQVYDNEQFF. CDR3 nucleotides: TGCGCCAGCAGCTCACAGGTATACGACAATGAGCAGTTCTTC.

The chain couples TRBV4-1 to TRBJ2-7; weak D call: TRBD1 (6 bases). This CDR3 is 14 amino acids long. Trimming removed 4 bases at V and 2 bases at J, with 12 bases between. Looked up from germline, CDR1 is MGHRA and CDR2 is YSYEKL. CDR3 residues: CASSPGAGPYEQYF. In nucleotides, the CDR3 is TGCGCCAGCAGCCCAGGGGCAGGCCCCTACGAGCAGTACTTC.

The genes are TRBV27 and TRBJ1-5; TRBD1 is a possible D gene (6 bases). The germline V and J ends were trimmed by 6 bases and 5 bases, with 17 bases remaining between them. The CDR3 is 15 residues long. The germline gives CDR1 MNHEY, CDR2 SMNVEV (reference sequence). This CDR3 is CASSPSRGPYQPQHF. The DNA for the CDR3 is TGTGCCAGCAGCCCCAGCAGGGGCCCCTATCAGCCCCAGCATTTT.

The count of this clone is one. The chain joins TRBV5-1 to TRBJ2-3, with TRBD2 matching over 8 bases. The CDR3 is made up of 15 amino acids. V shed 3 bases and J 0 bases; nucleotides not matched to a gene: 3. Germline assignment: CDR1 SGHRS and CDR2 YFSETQ. CDR3 nucleotide sequence: TGCGCCAGCAGCTCAAGCGGGAGAAGCACAGATACGCAGTATTTT. This codes for CASSSSGRSTDTQYF.

The chain joins TRBV27 to TRBJ1-5; TRBD1 is a possible D gene (6 bases). This CDR3 spans 17 amino acids. Deletions cut 2 bases from V and 0 bases from J, with 14 bases between. The germline V gene encodes CDR1 MNHEY and CDR2 SMNVEV (reference sequence). In DNA, the CDR3 is TGTGCCAGCAGTTTAGGGGGCTCCGCGTATAGCAATCAGCCCCAGCATTTT. This encodes CASSLGGSAYSNQPQHF.

The chain has TRBV28 and TRBJ2-2; 9 bases map to TRBD1. The CDR3 has 13 residues. V lost 10 bases and J lost 5; bases outside the gene matches: 5. Germline V CDR1 and CDR2: MDHEN, SYDVKM. The CDR3: CAMGQGRTGELFF. As DNA, the CDR3 is TGTGCCATGGGACAGGGACGTACCGGGGAGCTGTTTTTT.

The chain recombines TRBV5-4 with TRBJ2-3, with TRBD2 identical over 11 bases. This CDR3 is 13 amino acids long. The trim removed 9 bases at V and 4 bases at J, leaving 4 bases unmatched. Germline lookup yields CDR1 SGHNT and CDR2 YYREEE (reference sequence). CDR3 DNA sequence: TGTGCCACGATAGCGGGGGGGTCAGATACGCAGTATTTT. Protein sequence: CATIAGGSDTQYF.

This clone was counted a few times. V is TRBV27 and J is TRBJ2-7; 7 bases line up with TRBD2. J lost 2 bases, V lost 5 bases, and 6 bases had no gene match. Germline CDR1 and CDR2: MNHEY and SMNVEV (reference sequence). The length of the CDR3 is 14 residues. CDR3 protein: CASSPVSGTYEQYF. For the CDR3, the DNA is TGTGCCAGCAGTCCCGTGAGCGGGACCTACGAGCAGTACTTC.

The rearrangement links TRBV27 to TRBJ2-7, with 9 bases that match TRBD2. Per the germline V gene, CDR1 is MNHEY and CDR2 is SMNVEV (reference sequence). The CDR3 extends over 19 amino acids. V was pared by 1 base and J by 1 base, with 14 bases of the junction left unmatched. The CDR3 here is CASSLFSREGQTSSYEQYF. CDR3 coding DNA: TGTGCCAGCAGTTTATTTTCGCGGGAGGGCCAAACGAGTTCCTACGAGCAGTACTTC.